This T cell receptor (beta chain) was found in a study of blood T cell repertoires in COVID-19. This clone was detected only a few times. This sample includes further DNA sequences coding for the same CDR3. The germline V gene encodes CDR1 SNHLY and CDR2 FYNNEI. The CDR3 is 16 residues long. V shed 6 bases, J shed 0 bases, and the junction held 5 bases outside the gene matches. Participants' reported clinical history set cohort assignment. TCRdb's table, derived via immunoSEQ multiplex PCR, lists solely in-frame clones and lacks some. Seen here are approximately 440,000 clones, 90% observed once, and the top ten hold around 0.6%.

The sequence derives from a man aged 18 to 29 who had recovered from COVID-19. Sequenced material: PBMCs or T cells enriched from blood (not recorded which). The chain links TRBV2 to TRBJ1-3, with 10 bases aligning to TRBD1. The DNA for the CDR3 is TGTGCCAGCAGCGAGGGACAGGGGAACTCTGGAAACACCATATATTTT. It codes for CASSEGQGNSGNTIYF.